Each of the 20 T cell receptor beta chains below was sequenced from the same sample in a study of T cell responses to AZD1222 COVID-19 vaccine. Here immunoSEQ multiplex PCR was the method, and the copy in TCRdb shows in-frame clones only, minus some. The table records roughly 120,000 clones, about 89% of them present only once. The sequenced sample was peripheral blood, obtained on day 0 of AZD1222 vaccination. These receptors were taken from an adult in good health.

CDR3: CASSYGRAPGELFF. The CDR3 DNA follows: TGTGCCAGCAGCTACGGACGTGCCCCTGGGGAGCTGTTTTTT. This chain connects TRBV11-2 to TRBJ2-2; D is unresolved. Germline V gene sequence: CDR1 SGHAT, CDR2 FQNNGV. The CDR3 spans 14 residues. Trimming shortened V by 4 bases and J by 8 bases, and 14 bases separated the two germline ends.

This sequence joins TRBV7-8 and TRBJ2-2; 10 positions match TRBD2. Germline V CDR1 and CDR2: SGHVS, FQNEAQ. The CDR3 is made up of 15 amino acids. After removal of 3 bases from V and 6 bases from J, the junction contained 4 bases not matched to a gene. The chain's CDR3 is CASSFSGRLAGELFF. The CDR3 DNA sequence: TGTGCCAGCAGCTTTAGCGGGAGGTTGGCCGGGGAGCTGTTTTTT. The full variable domain, with the rest looked up from reference TRBV7-8 and TRBJ2-2, is GAGVSQSPRYKVAKRGQDVALRCDPISGHVSLFWYQQALGQGPEFLTYFQNEAQLDKSGLPSDRFFAERPEGSVSTLKIQRTQQEDSAVYLCASSFSGRLAGELFFGEGSRLTVL.

The rearrangement links TRBV6-5 to TRBJ2-1; 7 nucleotides match TRBD1. CDR3 length equals 12 residues. V lost 5 bases, J lost 8 bases, and 3 bases stayed unmatched. The V gene's germline CDR1 is MNHEY and CDR2 SVGAGI. The CDR3 loop is CASSRTGYEQFF. The DNA for the CDR3 is TGTGCCAGCAGTCGGACAGGTTATGAGCAGTTCTTC.

Turning to this clone: Other DNA sequences within the sample encode an identical CDR3. The rearrangement links TRBV12-3 or TRBV12-4 to TRBJ1-2, with D perhaps matching TRBD1 (5 bases). Trimming removed 3 bases at V and 6 bases at J, with 5 bases between. The CDR3 is 11 amino acids. In nucleotides, the CDR3 is TGTGCCAGCAGTTTGGGGGATGGCTACACCTTC. Encoded protein: CASSLGDGYTF.

The chain carries TRBV28 and TRBJ1-2; D is possibly TRBD1 (5 bases). Trimming left V 10 bases short and J 5 bases short, with 26 bases between. The V gene's germline CDR1 is MDHEN and CDR2 SYDVKM. The CDR3 is 16 amino acids. The CDR3 is CATQWAGPRITYGYTF. Here the CDR3 DNA reads TGTGCCACCCAGTGGGCAGGGCCCAGAATTACTTATGGCTACACCTTC.

The genes are TRBV30 and TRBJ1-4, with 9 bases identical to TRBD1. The CDR3 has 13 residues. The junction had 1 base not matched to a gene; V was cut back by 1 base and J by 7 bases. In germline, CDR1 is GTSNPN, CDR2 SVGIG (reference sequence). The CDR3 bases are TGTGCCTGGAGTGGACAGGGGGGTGAAAAACTGTTTTTT. Its translation is CAWSGQGGEKLFF.

The V and J genes are TRBV19 and TRBJ2-1; D remains unclear. Germline CDR1 reads LNHDA; CDR2 reads SQIVND (reference sequence). The germline V and J ends were trimmed by 3 bases and 4 bases, with 13 bases remaining between them. This CDR3 is built from 15 residues. DNA for the CDR3: TGTGCCAGTAGTATTGAGTCGGCAGTGTACAATGAGCAGTTCTTC. Its protein product is CASSIESAVYNEQFF.

The chain uses TRBV5-1 and TRBJ2-7; no reliable D call. CDR3 length: 13 amino acids. CDR1 is SGHRS and CDR2 is YFSETQ in the germline V gene. V lost 3 bases and J lost 7, with 14 bases in between. The CDR3 DNA sequence: TGCGCCAGCAGCTCCCTCGCGACCCTGGAGCAGTACTTC. This translates into CASSSLATLEQYF.

The CDR3 sequence: CASSRTGGSSAGELFF. The CDR3 bases are TGTGCCAGCAGCCGCACAGGGGGTAGTTCTGCCGGGGAGCTGTTTTTT. The V and J genes are TRBV11-3 and TRBJ2-2, with 8 bases identical to TRBD1. The germline CDR1 and CDR2 sequences are SGHNT and YENEEA. The CDR3 runs 16 residues. V lost 5 bases to trimming and J lost 6 bases; unmatched junction nucleotides: 11.

The chain has TRBV3-1 (or the pseudogene TRBV3-2) and TRBJ2-3; D gene uncertain. V lost 3 bases and J lost 7, with 8 bases in between. The CDR3 runs to 12 residues. The germline gives CDR1 LGHDT, CDR2 YNNKEL (reference sequence). The CDR3 DNA is TGTGCCAGCAGCCACGGGTCTTATACGCAGTATTTT. This encodes CASSHGSYTQYF.

The CDR3 DNA sequence: TGTGCCACCAGCAGAGTCCCGAGGGGAGGTGAAAAACTGTTTTTT. Protein: CATSRVPRGGEKLFF. V usage is TRBV15 and J usage is TRBJ1-4; tentative D call: TRBD1 (5 bases). CDR1 is LNHNV, CDR2 YYDKDF, per germline (reference sequence). Trimming shortened V by 1 base and J by 7 bases, and 13 bases separated the two germline ends. There are 15 residues in the CDR3.

V and J are TRBV18 and TRBJ2-7; D not resolved. The germline V gene has CDR1 KGHSH and CDR2 LQKENI. Between the trimmed V and J ends, which lost 1 base and 2 bases, there was a span of 9 bases. The CDR3 is 14 residues long. The CDR3 DNA reads as TGTGCCAGCTCACCACTGTCTCCTACCTACGAGCAGTACTTC. The encoded protein is CASSPLSPTYEQYF.

The V call is TRBV7-9, the J call TRBJ2-5; D call uncertain. V was clipped by 1 base and J by 2 bases, with 5 bases between them. This CDR3 is built from 13 residues. The germline V gene encodes CDR1 SEHNR and CDR2 FQNEAQ (reference sequence). CDR3 in DNA: TGTGCCAGCAGCTTAGTGGGTCAAGAGACCCAGTACTTC. As protein: CASSLVGQETQYF.

This sequence joins TRBV30 and TRBJ1-2, with 10 bases aligning to TRBD1. The CDR3 totals 15 residues. The V and J ends lost 0 bases and 4 bases, in that order; junction bases with no gene match: 5. Germline CDR1 GTSNPN, CDR2 SVGIG (reference sequence). CDR3 DNA: TGTGCCTGGAGTGTGACAGGGGGCTTCTTCTATGGCTACACCTTC. Protein sequence: CAWSVTGGFFYGYTF.

This clone has a handful of counts. V gene TRBV14 combines with J gene TRBJ1-1; D may be TRBD1 (5 bases). Germline CDR1 and CDR2: SGHDN and FVKESK. V was cut by 3 bases and J by 0 bases, with 11 bases left in between. The CDR3 totals 15 residues. CDR3 DNA: TGTGCCAGCAGCCACAGGGTTCTAATGAACACTGAAGCTTTCTTT. As protein: CASSHRVLMNTEAFF.

This chain joins TRBV7-9 and TRBJ1-1, with D possibly TRBD1 on 5 matching bases. The CDR3 is 13 residues long. Per germline, CDR1 SEHNR and CDR2 FQNEAQ (reference sequence). Trimming removed 5 bases at V and 1 base at J, with 8 bases between. In nucleotides, the CDR3 is TGTGCCAGCAGCCCGACAGAGAACACTGAAGCTTTCTTT. Protein product: CASSPTENTEAFF.

This CDR3 is CASSQDAGGDLGNTIYF. The CDR3 nucleotides read TGCGCCAGCAGCCAAGACGCAGGGGGCGATTTAGGAAACACCATATATTTT. The chain recombines TRBV4-1 with TRBJ1-3, with 8 bases identical to TRBD1. The CDR3 covers 17 residues. The germline gives CDR1 MGHRA, CDR2 YSYEKL. The V gene end was trimmed by 0 bases and the J gene end by 4 bases; junction bases not matched to a gene: 8.

The genes are TRBV3-1 (or the pseudogene TRBV3-2) and TRBJ2-7, with no clear D. This CDR3 is 14 amino acids long. The germline V and J ends were trimmed by 1 base and 2 bases, with 9 bases remaining between them. CDR1 is LGHDT, CDR2 YNNKEL, per germline (reference sequence). This CDR3 is CASSQGPRPYEQYF. Here the CDR3 DNA reads TGTGCCAGCAGCCAAGGGCCTCGACCCTACGAGCAGTACTTC.

Only one count was recorded for this clone. V gene TRBV27 combines with J gene TRBJ1-1; D not resolved. Per germline, CDR1 MNHEY and CDR2 SMNVEV (reference sequence). Trimming removed 4 bases from V and 3 bases from J, with 15 bases in between. The CDR3 is 15 residues long. The CDR3 nucleotides read TGTGCCAGCAGTTCCCTTCAGTCCGTGGACACTGAAGCTTTCTTT. Translated: CASSSLQSVDTEAFF.

The V and J genes are TRBV3-1 (or the pseudogene TRBV3-2) and TRBJ2-5, with a weak D call TRBD1 (6 bases). Per germline, CDR1 LGHDT and CDR2 YNNKEL (reference sequence). The ends were cut back, 4 bases at V and 4 bases at J, with 19 bases in the middle. The length of the CDR3 is 16 residues. The CDR3 loop reads CASSRIRDKLRETQYF. CDR3 DNA: TGTGCCAGCAGCCGGATCCGGGACAAGCTTCGAGAGACCCAGTACTTC.